This T cell receptor beta chain was profiled in a study of shared clonotypes between healthy human individuals. The CDR3 totals 16 residues. V shed 2 bases and J shed 2 bases, with 10 bases lying between them. Germline CDR1 KGHSH, CDR2 LQKENI. Every contributor of samples was a Caucasian grown-up residing in Nashville, Tennessee. TCRdb keeps only in-frame clones here, not all; method: immunoSEQ multiplex PCR. The sample lists 1.4 million to 1.5 million clones, more than 95% seen once, with roughly 1.2% in the top ten. Sequencing used naive CD4+ T cells sorted from blood. Described subset: CD45RA+ positively selected. V and J are TRBV18 and TRBJ2-6; D is unresolved. This TCR was recovered from a man aged 30 to 45 in good health. The CDR3 sequence: CASSPATPAGANVLTF. Written as DNA, the CDR3 is TGTGCCAGCTCACCAGCCACCCCCGCTGGGGCCAACGTCCTGACTTTC.